This entry features one T cell receptor (beta chain) sequence. These data belong to a study of shared clonotypes between healthy human individuals. The CDR3 extends over 13 amino acids. The V gene lost 6 bases and the J gene lost 5 bases, with 11 bases spanning the gap. The V gene's germline CDR1 is LNHDA and CDR2 SQIVND (reference sequence). The method was immunoSEQ multiplex PCR; TCRdb's version includes in-frame clones alone and lacks a portion of them. Among roughly 530,000 clones listed, 90% to 96% were seen once. The sequenced sample was naive CD4+ T cells sorted from blood. Subset indicated: CD45RA+ positively selected. This sequence was found in a woman in her 30s in good health. The chain is built from TRBV19 and TRBJ2-1; tentatively, D is TRBD2 (5 bases). CDR3 coding DNA: TGTGCCAGTAGGCAAACTAGGGACAATGAGCAGTTCTTC. Its protein product is CASRQTRDNEQFF.